What follows are 8 T cell receptor beta chains derived from one specimen sequenced in a study of blood T cell repertoires in COVID-19. Some clones are missing from TCRdb's copy, which holds only in-frame ones; the method was immunoSEQ multiplex PCR. Among around 130,000 clones listed, 75% to 90% were seen once. Sequenced material: peripheral blood. The receptors come from a man in his fifties or sixties with active or convalescent COVID-19.

The genes are TRBV10-3 and TRBJ2-7; D is unclear. The germline gives CDR1 ENHRY, CDR2 SYGVKD. The V end lost 3 bases, the J end lost 2 bases, and 5 bases lay between the germline ends. The CDR3 consists of 12 residues. Here the CDR3 DNA reads TGTGCCATCAGTGAACAGCCCTACGAGCAGTACTTC. Its translation: CAISEQPYEQYF.

CDR3 loop: CASSLNSGGNTGELFF. The CDR3, as DNA: TGTGCCAGCAGCTTAAATAGCGGGGGGAACACCGGGGAGCTGTTTTTT. The chain combines TRBV7-2 with TRBJ2-2; TRBD2 agrees at 9 bases. The CDR3 is 16 residues long. Germline V lookup: CDR1 SGHTA, CDR2 FQGNSA. Unmatched junction bases numbered 2, after V lost 2 bases and J lost 1 base.

As regards this clone: At one of its ends the junction is not consistent with the germline gene, which may arise from a read error. The chain uses TRBV7-2 and TRBJ2-3; a weak D match, TRBD1 (5 bases). The CDR3 contains 14 residues. Per the germline V gene, CDR1 is SGHTA and CDR2 is FQGNSA. The CDR3 DNA reads as TGTGCCAGCGGCTTGGACATGAGCACAGATACGCAGTATTTT. It yields the protein CASGLDMSTDTQYF.

The rearrangement uses TRBV6-1 and TRBJ2-5, with a weak D call TRBD1 (6 bases). The CDR3 totals 15 residues. In germline, CDR1 is MNHNS, CDR2 SASEGT. Trimming removed 2 bases from V and 4 bases from J, with 14 bases in between. The CDR3: CASSELVDSVETQYF. The CDR3 DNA is TGTGCCAGCAGTGAACTTGTGGACAGCGTAGAGACCCAGTACTTC.

This clone was seen only a few times. The gene calls are TRBV19 and TRBJ2-7; possible D gene TRBD2, 5 bases. V gave up 3 bases and J gave up 1 base, with 10 bases separating them. CDR1 is LNHDA, CDR2 SQIVND, per germline (reference sequence). This CDR3 comprises 14 residues. CDR3 sequence (DNA): TGTGCCAGTAGTATGGGAGACTATTCCTACGAGCAGTACTTC. This codes for CASSMGDYSYEQYF. Complete variable domain (other parts from reference TRBV19 and TRBJ2-7): DGGITQSPKYLFRKEGQNVTLSCEQNLNHDAMYWYRQDPGQGLRLIYYSQIVNDFQKGDIAEGYSVSREKKESFPLTVTSAQKNPTAFYLCASSMGDYSYEQYFGPGTRLTVT.

This clone was counted between two and nine times. The chain uses TRBV5-4 and TRBJ2-7; the match to TRBD2 covers 13 bases. Germline V gene data show CDR1 as SGHNT and CDR2 as YYREEE (reference sequence). This CDR3 region has 15 residues. V dropped 3 bases and J dropped 6; count of bases not matched to a gene: 6. The CDR3 region is CASSSGTSGVSEQYF. In DNA, the CDR3 is TGTGCCAGCAGCTCAGGGACTAGCGGGGTTAGCGAGCAGTACTTC.

The V call is TRBV29-1, the J call TRBJ1-4; 9 bases align to TRBD1. This CDR3 has 13 amino acids. Germline V gene sequence: CDR1 SQVTM, CDR2 ANQGSEA. The junction had 7 bases not matched to a gene; V was cut back by 6 bases and J by 8 bases. The CDR3, as DNA: TGCAGCGTGTGGGGGACAGGGTACGAAAAACTGTTTTTT. As protein: CSVWGTGYEKLFF.

This clone was detected only once. This sequence joins TRBV30 and TRBJ1-1; possible D gene TRBD1, 5 bases. Per the germline V gene, CDR1 is GTSNPN and CDR2 is SVGIG (reference sequence). V dropped 7 bases and J dropped 4 bases, with 13 bases sitting between them. CDR3 length: 12 amino acids. The DNA for the CDR3 is TGTGCCTCGGACATAACTACCACTGAAGCTTTCTTT. This sequence encodes CASDITTTEAFF.